The T cell receptor (beta chain) described here comes from a study of T-cell memory formation after mild COVID-19. Study-wide findings and caveats: The study detected some responding clones in pre-infection memory, suggesting cross-reactive memory joined. Nothing showed for sure that second-wave clones peaking on day 37 were SARS-CoV-2 specific. For contracting clones, CD4+ ones sat mainly in CM and EM, CD8+ in EMRA. Day 15 to 85 contracting clones showed balanced CD4/CD8; day 15 to 37 expanders favored CD4+.

The V and J ends lost 4 bases and 0 bases, in that order; junction bases with no gene match: 3. CDR1 LGHDT and CDR2 YNNKEL come from the germline V gene (reference sequence). The CDR3 runs 16 residues. TCRdb reanalysed the 5' RACE reads using MiXCR and keeps one entry per CDR3 protein. The table includes 100,000 to 120,000 distinct CDR3 sequences, 18% detected once. This clonotype has more than one count but fewer than ten. Its antigen is still unknown. This chain links TRBV3-1 with TRBJ2-3; 11 positions match TRBD2. The receptor's source is a man aged 18 to 29 who had mild COVID-19 (a few samples of this study predate the infection). Cell type and time point are not known. Sequencing was carried out using PBMCs or a T cell subset sorted from them (not recorded which). CDR3: CASSRTSGGSTDTQYF. The CDR3 DNA is TGTGCCAGCAGCCGTACTAGCGGGGGAAGCACAGATACGCAGTATTTT.